This T cell receptor (beta chain) was found in a study of blood T cell repertoires in COVID-19 (TCRdb year 2020). General notes on the study: Collaborator samples came from the United States, Italy and Spain and covered acute and convalescent phases of COVID-19. The material from the prospective study consisted of cDNA or gDNA derived from T cells, B-cell-depleted T cells, or PBMCs. Deeply sampled blood TCRbeta repertoires from subjects exposed to, actively infected with, or recovered from COVID-19 were included in the dataset. A freely available public database, intended as a resource for researchers studying the immune response to SARS-CoV-2, is where the repertoires were released. Samples were obtained from the ongoing ImmuneRACE study (first 160 participants) and from about 1,300 subjects provided by 6 global collaborators. Sample metadata almost always included a de-identified subject ID, COVID-19 status, age in years and sex. Where available, HLA class I and class II types were obtained from metadata supplied by the sample provider rather than from assay-based typing. Study-wide findings and limitations: Clinical and demographic metadata were provided uncurated, with the amount varying by source and participant.

The CDR3 starts with the cysteine, ends with the phenylalanine, and has 11 residues. The retained sequence is limited to the CDR3, 33 bases, with the frame set at the first base. V gives up 3 bases and J gives up 4 bases, and the segment between their germline ends measures 3 bases. Sequences SGHAT (CDR1) and FQNNGV (CDR2) are obtained from the germline V gene. Details on this clone: Its antigen is still unknown. There are no base qualities to consult, and no much larger clone falls within one base.

Collaborating institutions collected whole blood in K2EDTA tubes following their own protocols. For TCRbeta analysis, collaborator samples were shipped as frozen whole blood, as isolated PBMCs, or as DNA extracted from either sample type. TCRbeta CDR3 regions were amplified from genomic DNA using the immunoSEQ Assay, a bias-controlled multiplex PCR. Processing in the source paper ran as follows. Nucleated cell counts per sample were estimated from amplification of reference gene primers within the assay. To quantify the absolute abundance of each unique TCRbeta CDR3 rearrangement, sequence reads were collapsed and filtered. For each sample, productive Simpson clonality was calculated as the square root of Simpson's diversity index over productive rearrangements. TCRdb carries this immuneACCESS record with in-frame sequences only. Its versions omit some clonotypes, under half of them owing to an unresolved V gene in the studies checked, with the rest unexplained. V, J and clone size derive from that table, while D and trimming were established from the DNA sequence. The sample table contains roughly 330,000 clones; only one count was recorded for 83% of them. In total, the top ten clones hold approximately 1.2% of the sample.

Source material: peripheral blood. Recombination linked TRBV11-2 to TRBJ2-5, with no reliable assignment of the D segment. This TCR derives from a woman in her forties or fifties with acute or convalescent COVID-19. The nucleotides are TGTGCCAGCAGCTTTAGAGAGACCCAGTACTTC. This encodes CASSFRETQYF.